Listed below are T cell receptor beta chains from one sample, sequenced in a study of response to subunit inactivated influenza vaccine. TCRdb used MiXCR to reprocess the RT-PCR reads, holding one entry per CDR3 protein. The repertoire holds 150,000 to 200,000 distinct CDR3 sequences, with approximately 12% as singletons. These data were also reused for a study on T cells expressing NK-cell markers.

The sequencing here drew on CD8+ T cells sorted from PBMCs, taken 11 to 12 days after vaccination. These receptors came from a man over 45 who received an inactivated influenza vaccine. Both conserved end residues are part of each CDR3. Fields, in order: J gene, V gene, CDR3 protein.

j_call: TRBJ2-7
v_call: TRBV7-6
cdr3_aa: CASSPTSGGYEQYF

j_call: TRBJ2-2
v_call: TRBV7-3
cdr3_aa: CASSLGRMPSGNTGELFF

j_call: TRBJ2-5
v_call: TRBV20-1
cdr3_aa: CSATPGLAKQETQYF

j_call: TRBJ1-1
v_call: TRBV15
cdr3_aa: CATSRDAGSTEAFF

j_call: TRBJ1-2
v_call: TRBV14
cdr3_aa: CASSRTGQGLANYGYTF

j_call: TRBJ2-7
v_call: TRBV7-9
cdr3_aa: CASTSGGSYEQYF

j_call: TRBJ2-5
v_call: TRBV5-1
cdr3_aa: CASRVGGRYVVETQYF

j_call: TRBJ2-3
v_call: TRBV15
cdr3_aa: CATSYLATDTQYF

j_call: TRBJ2-4
v_call: TRBV6-2/TRBV6-3
cdr3_aa: CASTDSVQQYF

j_call: TRBJ2-1
v_call: TRBV12-3/TRBV12-4
cdr3_aa: CASSLEGSNEQFF

j_call: TRBJ2-3
v_call: TRBV29-1
cdr3_aa: CSVDGTSTDTQYF

j_call: TRBJ1-5
v_call: TRBV2
cdr3_aa: CASKTGNSNQPQHF

j_call: TRBJ2-3
v_call: TRBV15
cdr3_aa: CATSSIGTSGIANTQYF

j_call: TRBJ2-7
v_call: TRBV29-1
cdr3_aa: CSVKGLHDTYEQYF

j_call: TRBJ1-4
v_call: TRBV11-2
cdr3_aa: CASSLSTGGGKLFF

j_call: TRBJ1-3
v_call: TRBV12-3/TRBV12-4
cdr3_aa: CASNPSGPLNTIYF

j_call: TRBJ2-1
v_call: TRBV28
cdr3_aa: CATTSLIEGEQFF

j_call: TRBJ1-1
v_call: TRBV4-1
cdr3_aa: CASSLKENTEAFF

j_call: TRBJ2-3
v_call: TRBV29-1
cdr3_aa: CSVVRRGDTQYF

j_call: TRBJ2-1
v_call: TRBV12-3/TRBV12-4
cdr3_aa: CASSFQRLVEQFF

j_call: TRBJ2-7
v_call: TRBV20-1
cdr3_aa: CSAKTSGGNYEQYF

j_call: TRBJ2-2
v_call: TRBV30
cdr3_aa: CAWTPIPLGELFF

j_call: TRBJ2-2
v_call: TRBV15
cdr3_aa: CATSRDRGHTGELFF

j_call: TRBJ2-2
v_call: TRBV4-2
cdr3_aa: CASSQLSGSTGELFF

j_call: TRBJ2-1
v_call: TRBV11-2
cdr3_aa: CASSLDWTISSYNEQFF

j_call: TRBJ2-1
v_call: TRBV28
cdr3_aa: CASSVGHLSSYNEQFF

j_call: TRBJ2-2
v_call: TRBV5-1
cdr3_aa: CASSLDLPGAGELFF

j_call: TRBJ2-1
v_call: TRBV3-1
cdr3_aa: CASSQVQLAGGYNEQFF

j_call: TRBJ2-1
v_call: TRBV7-3
cdr3_aa: CASSLSTGGPGNEQFF

j_call: TRBJ2-1
v_call: TRBV12-3/TRBV12-4
cdr3_aa: CASSFIFSAHNEQFF

j_call: TRBJ1-1
v_call: TRBV7-9
cdr3_aa: CASSLTLEPNTEAFF

j_call: TRBJ2-1
v_call: TRBV6-5
cdr3_aa: CASSYSQGTFSYNEQFF

j_call: TRBJ2-7
v_call: TRBV5-1
cdr3_aa: CVSSLLAGGYEQYF

j_call: TRBJ1-4
v_call: TRBV4-2
cdr3_aa: CASSPTVGSEKLFF

j_call: TRBJ2-3
v_call: TRBV6-2/TRBV6-3
cdr3_aa: CASSSPADTQYF

j_call: TRBJ2-1
v_call: TRBV4-2
cdr3_aa: CASSQGVGGGLIYNEQFF

j_call: TRBJ1-1
v_call: TRBV12-3/TRBV12-4
cdr3_aa: CASSPGPALEAFF

j_call: TRBJ1-3
v_call: TRBV24-1
cdr3_aa: CATSGGNTIYF

j_call: TRBJ2-1
v_call: TRBV11-2
cdr3_aa: CASRVWGDVEQFF

j_call: TRBJ1-1
v_call: TRBV6-1
cdr3_aa: CASSPLIRGGVNTEAFF

j_call: TRBJ2-1
v_call: TRBV24-1
cdr3_aa: CATSVAGQPYNEQFF

j_call: TRBJ2-1
v_call: TRBV4-2
cdr3_aa: CASSPGGNEQFF

j_call: TRBJ1-1
v_call: TRBV2
cdr3_aa: CASRGTGAFF

j_call: TRBJ2-7
v_call: TRBV7-8
cdr3_aa: CASSLGGSAYEQYF

j_call: TRBJ2-1
v_call: TRBV13
cdr3_aa: CASSPSGQESGIGYNEQFF

j_call: TRBJ2-1
v_call: TRBV28
cdr3_aa: CASTKIRALSYNEQFF

j_call: TRBJ2-7
v_call: TRBV6-2/TRBV6-3
cdr3_aa: CASSYTRGGEQYF

j_call: TRBJ1-5
v_call: TRBV12-3/TRBV12-4
cdr3_aa: CASSSGTTRNQPQHF

j_call: TRBJ2-1
v_call: TRBV10-2
cdr3_aa: CASSDLAGGRYNEQFF

j_call: TRBJ1-5
v_call: TRBV5-5
cdr3_aa: CASSLGVGTIAQPQHF

j_call: TRBJ2-7
v_call: TRBV29-1
cdr3_aa: CSAATGTVYEQYF

j_call: TRBJ1-5
v_call: TRBV15
cdr3_aa: CATSNARVNQPQHF

j_call: TRBJ2-5
v_call: TRBV9
cdr3_aa: CASSVTSGALQETQYF